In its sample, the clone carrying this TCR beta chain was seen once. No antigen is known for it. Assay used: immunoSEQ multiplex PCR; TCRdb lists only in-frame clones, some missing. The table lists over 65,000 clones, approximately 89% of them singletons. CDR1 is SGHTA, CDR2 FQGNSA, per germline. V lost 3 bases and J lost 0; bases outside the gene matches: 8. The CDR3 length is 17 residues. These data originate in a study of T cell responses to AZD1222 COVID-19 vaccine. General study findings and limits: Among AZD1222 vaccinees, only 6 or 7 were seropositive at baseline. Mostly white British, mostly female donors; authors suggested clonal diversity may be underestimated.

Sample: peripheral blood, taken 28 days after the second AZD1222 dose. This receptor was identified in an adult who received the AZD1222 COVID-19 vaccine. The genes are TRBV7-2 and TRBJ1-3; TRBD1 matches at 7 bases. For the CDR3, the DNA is TGTGCCAGCAGCTTTTCCGGGACAGCTAACTCTGGAAACACCATATATTTT. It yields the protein CASSFSGTANSGNTIYF. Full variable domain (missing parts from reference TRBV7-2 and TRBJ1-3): GAGVSQSPSNKVTEKGKDVELRCDPISGHTALYWYRQSLGQGLEFLIYFQGNSAPDKSGLPSDRFSAERTGGSVSTLTIQRTQQEDSAVYLCASSFSGTANSGNTIYFGEGSWLTVV.